These T cell receptor beta chains were read from a single sample in a study of blood T cells in healthy people across ages. TCRdb re-derived calls from the 5' RACE reads in MiXCR, one entry per CDR3 protein. The sample consists of fewer than 900,000 distinct CDR3 sequences, 36% of them appearing once. Sequenced material: blood. The receptors here all came from a young man in good health. Each CDR3 is given with its conserved first and last residue. The D gene is left open where the match is weak. Size values are once, few and many counts, or a class for expanded clones, and some rows have none.

v_call	clone_size	j_call	cdr3_length	d_call	cdr3_aa	cdr3_nt
TRBV5-1	few	TRBJ2-5	16	TRBD1	CASSLRGTGAPGEQYF	TGCGCCAGCAGCTTGCGGGGTACAGGGGCCCCTGGAGAGCAGTACTTC
TRBV29-1	NA	TRBJ1-2	14	TRBD1	CSVDDKDRAYGYTF	TGCAGCGTGGACGATAAGGACAGGGCCTATGGCTACACCTTC
TRBV5-1	NA	TRBJ2-3	15	NA	CASSARGLGPDTQYF	TGCGCCAGCAGCGCTCGGGGGCTCGGGCCAGATACGCAGTATTTT
TRBV2	NA	TRBJ1-5	16	NA	CASGTLGQSSNQPQHF	TGTGCCAGCGGAACTTTAGGACAATCTAGCAATCAGCCCCAGCATTTT
TRBV15	NA	TRBJ1-4	14	NA	CATSRTAPNEELFF	TGTGCCACCAGCAGGACAGCGCCTAATGAAGAACTGTTTTTT
TRBV7-2	NA	TRBJ2-3	15	NA	CASSQSGISTDTQYF	TGTGCCAGCAGCCAAAGCGGCATTAGCACAGATACGCAGTATTTT
TRBV4-2	many	TRBJ1-2	18	NA	CASSQDLVGGPRPYGYTF	TGTGCCAGCAGCCAAGATCTTGTGGGAGGGCCCCGGCCCTATGGCTACACCTTC
TRBV9	NA	TRBJ2-3	15	TRBD2	CASSETVAGADTQYF	TGTGCCAGCAGCGAAACGGTAGCGGGGGCAGATACGCAGTATTTT
TRBV4-3	few	TRBJ2-7	13	NA	CASSQPPSNEQYF	TGCGCCAGCAGCCAACCCCCCTCAAACGAGCAGTACTTC
TRBV7-2	few	TRBJ1-5	16	NA	CASSPRTDGRNQPQHF	TGTGCCAGCAGCCCAAGGACAGATGGACGTAATCAGCCCCAGCATTTT
TRBV7-6	few	TRBJ2-7	15	NA	CASSLRAQGTHEQYF	TGTGCCAGCAGCTTAAGGGCGCAGGGAACCCACGAGCAGTACTTC
TRBV9	NA	TRBJ2-1	15	NA	CASSVEGSLYNEQFF	TGTGCCAGCAGCGTAGAGGGTTCCTTATACAATGAGCAGTTCTTC
TRBV28	NA	TRBJ1-5	14	NA	CASTRAGLEQPQHF	TGTGCCAGCACTAGGGCAGGGTTGGAACAGCCCCAGCATTTT
TRBV30	many	TRBJ1-2	13	TRBD1	CAWSRQGNYGYTF	TGTGCCTGGTCTAGACAGGGGAACTATGGCTACACCTTC
TRBV3-1	NA	TRBJ1-2	12	NA	CASSHTVYGYTF	TGTGCCAGCAGCCACACAGTCTATGGCTACACCTTC
TRBV24-1	NA	TRBJ2-5	13	NA	CATSEGRQETQYF	TGTGCCACCAGTGAGGGGCGGCAAGAGACCCAGTACTTC
TRBV5-1	once	TRBJ2-7	16	TRBD2	CASSSTGTSGGNEQYF	TGCGCCAGCAGCTCCACCGGGACTAGCGGGGGGAATGAGCAGTACTTC
TRBV29-1	few	TRBJ2-3	15	NA	CSVVSGSDWADTQYF	TGCAGCGTTGTCTCAGGGAGCGATTGGGCAGATACGCAGTATTTT
TRBV9	few	TRBJ1-2	14	NA	CASSVDFGIYGYTF	TGTGCCAGCAGCGTAGATTTTGGGATATATGGCTACACCTTC
TRBV12-3/TRBV12-4	few	TRBJ2-2	15	NA	CASSPQTGNTGELFF	TGTGCCAGCAGTCCCCAGACAGGCAATACCGGGGAGCTGTTTTTT
TRBV11-2	NA	TRBJ2-7	15	NA	CACSLDPTDSYERYF	TGTGCCTGCAGCTTAGATCCCACGGACTCCTACGAGCGGTACTTC
TRBV10-3	NA	TRBJ1-2	12	NA	CAIRESDYGYTF	TGTGCCATCAGGGAGTCGGACTATGGCTACACCTTC
TRBV20-1	NA	TRBJ2-1	14	NA	CSVPNGLLNNEQFF	TGCAGTGTTCCCAACGGACTGTTAAACAATGAGCAGTTCTTC
TRBV7-2	few	TRBJ1-2	17	NA	CASSLVVSVGTQGGYTF	TGTGCCAGCAGCTTAGTGGTGTCGGTGGGGACACAAGGCGGCTACACCTTC
TRBV4-3	NA	TRBJ1-5	16	TRBD1	CASSHTITGEHQPQHF	TGCGCCAGCAGCCATACAATAACAGGGGAACATCAGCCCCAGCATTTT
TRBV4-3	few	TRBJ2-7	14	NA	CASSQDVTSYEQYF	TGCGCCAGCAGCCAAGATGTGACCTCCTACGAGCAGTACTTC
TRBV20-1	NA	TRBJ1-1	15	NA	CSASPPDSCGTEAFF	TGCAGTGCTAGCCCACCGGACAGTTGTGGCACTGAAGCTTTCTTT